These 17 T cell receptor beta chains were sequenced from one sample in a study of blood T cell repertoires in COVID-19. Some clones are missing from TCRdb's copy, which holds only in-frame ones; the method was immunoSEQ multiplex PCR. The data contain approximately 76,000 clones, around 82% of them singletons. Source material: peripheral blood. Receptors originate from an elderly man with active or convalescent COVID-19.

The chain has TRBV6-2 or TRBV6-3 and TRBJ1-2; 10 positions agree with TRBD1. The CDR3 covers 13 residues. Germline CDR1 reads MNHEY; CDR2 reads SVGEGT. Unmatched junction bases numbered 5, after V lost 5 bases and J lost 8 bases. Written as DNA, the CDR3 is TGTGCCAGCAGTCCAGACAGGGGGCTCGGCTACACCTTC. The encoded protein is CASSPDRGLGYTF.

This clone turned up a few times. The V call is TRBV9, the J call TRBJ2-2; D is perhaps TRBD1 (6 bases). Germline V gives CDR1 SGDLS, CDR2 YYNGEE. The CDR3 spans 14 residues. Trimming removed 3 bases from V and 3 bases from J, with 9 bases in between. The chain's CDR3 is CASSAGHYTGELFF. The CDR3 nucleotides read TGTGCCAGCAGCGCGGGACACTACACCGGGGAGCTGTTTTTT. The whole variable domain, remainder taken from reference TRBV9 and TRBJ2-2, is DSGVTQTPKHLITATGQRVTLRCSPRSGDLSVYWYQQSLDQGLQFLIQYYNGEERAKGNILERFSAQQFPDLHSELNLSSLELGDSALYFCASSAGHYTGELFFGEGSRLTVL.

The V gene is TRBV11-3, the J gene TRBJ2-5, with D possibly being TRBD1 (6 bases). Trimming removed 1 base at V and 4 bases at J, with 22 bases between. The germline V gene encodes CDR1 SGHNT and CDR2 YENEEA. There are 18 residues in the CDR3. The CDR3 spells CASSLGSPTRTGRETQYF. The CDR3 coding sequence is TGTGCCAGCAGCTTAGGGTCCCCAACCCGAACAGGGCGAGAGACCCAGTACTTC. The whole variable domain, filled in from reference TRBV11-3 and TRBJ2-5, reads EAGVVQSPRYKIIEKKQPVAFWCNPISGHNTLYWYLQNLGQGPELLIRYENEEAVDDSQLPKDRFSAERLKGVDSTLKIQPAELGDSAVYLCASSLGSPTRTGRETQYFGPGTRLLVL.

The chain recombines TRBV5-6 with TRBJ1-2; a weak D match, TRBD1 (6 bases). The germline V gene encodes CDR1 SGHDT and CDR2 YYEEEE. The CDR3 covers 13 residues. V lost 3 bases and J lost 8, with 14 bases in between. CDR3 nucleotides: TGTGCCAGCAGCTCAGCAGGGGTTGGCGGCTACACCTTC. As protein: CASSSAGVGGYTF.

The chain employs TRBV2 and TRBJ1-2; no definite D call. The CDR3 covers 19 residues. V shed 9 bases and J shed 0 bases, with 29 bases lying between them. Germline V lookup: CDR1 SNHLY, CDR2 FYNNEI. CDR3 sequence (DNA): TGTGCCAGTCGGGGAACAGATAGAATATTGTTAAAAGCTAACTATGGCTACACCTTC. Translation: CASRGTDRILLKANYGYTF.

The chain's CDR3 is CAISDLSRGYTGELFF. The CDR3, as DNA: TGTGCCATCAGTGATTTGTCAAGGGGTTACACCGGGGAGCTGTTTTTT. V is TRBV10-3 and J is TRBJ2-2; a possible D gene is TRBD1 (5 bases). The CDR3 loop spans 16 amino acids. V dropped 3 bases and J dropped 3 bases, with 14 bases sitting between them. In germline, CDR1 is ENHRY, CDR2 SYGVKD.

The chain links TRBV9 to TRBJ2-1; TRBD2 is a possible D gene (6 bases). With 0 bases removed from V and 7 bases from J, the gap between germline ends came to 14 bases. The CDR3 consists of 15 residues. CDR1 and CDR2 (germline): SGDLS, YYNGEE. CDR3 in DNA: TGTGCCAGCAGCGTAGAGGGAGCACGGGGGAATGAGCAGTTCTTC. It specifies CASSVEGARGNEQFF. The complete variable domain, with remaining parts taken from reference TRBV9 and TRBJ2-1, reads DSGVTQTPKHLITATGQRVTLRCSPRSGDLSVYWYQQSLDQGLQFLIQYYNGEERAKGNILERFSAQQFPDLHSELNLSSLELGDSALYFCASSVEGARGNEQFFGPGTRLTVL.

The V and J genes are TRBV3-1 (or the pseudogene TRBV3-2) and TRBJ2-1; D is unresolved. The V and J ends lost 0 bases and 3 bases respectively, with 9 bases between them. Germline V CDR1 and CDR2: LGHDT, YNNKEL (reference sequence). CDR3 length: 15 amino acids. Here the CDR3 DNA reads TGTGCCAGCAGCCAAGATGCGACTCACTACAATGAGCAGTTCTTC. It yields the protein CASSQDATHYNEQFF.

CDR3 in amino acids: CASSVDLGWETQYF. Here the CDR3 DNA reads TGTGCCAGCAGCGTAGATCTGGGCTGGGAGACCCAGTACTTC. This chain joins TRBV9 and TRBJ2-5, with unresolved D. Trimming took off 0 bases at V and 5 bases at J, with 11 bases between the two ends. The CDR3 is 14 residues long. Germline V CDR1 and CDR2: SGDLS, YYNGEE.

This rearrangement joins TRBV4-2 to TRBJ2-3; TRBD2 agrees at 11 bases. The CDR3 length is 16 residues. CDR1 and CDR2 (germline): LGHNA, YNFKEQ. V shed 2 bases, J shed 4 bases, and the junction held 5 bases outside the gene matches. For the CDR3, the DNA is TGTGCCAGCAGCCAAAATAGCGGGAGGGTGGCAGATACGCAGTATTTT. It yields the protein CASSQNSGRVADTQYF.

The CDR3, as DNA: TGCGCCAGCAGTGATAGGGTGGGGGCCTCACCCCTCCACTTT. It specifies CASSDRVGASPLHF. The rearrangement joins TRBV10-2 to TRBJ1-6, with D possibly being TRBD1 (6 bases). From germline, CDR1 is WSHSY and CDR2 SAAADI. V shed 3 bases and J shed 10 bases, with 13 bases lying between them. This CDR3 region has 14 residues.

The J gene is TRBJ2-2, the V gene TRBV5-4; the match to TRBD1 covers 7 bases. J lost 4 bases, V lost 0 bases, and 3 bases had no gene match. The CDR3 has 15 amino acids. Germline V lookup: CDR1 SGHNT, CDR2 YYREEE (reference sequence). The CDR3, as DNA: TGTGCCAGCAGCTTGGGAGGGGGCAGCACCGGGGAGCTGTTTTTT. Translated, it gives CASSLGGGSTGELFF.

The chain couples TRBV20-1 to TRBJ1-2, with D hard to call. The V gene's germline CDR1 is DFQATT and CDR2 SNEGSKA (reference sequence). V lost 3 bases and J lost 4, with 15 bases in between. The CDR3 runs 14 residues. The CDR3 DNA reads TGCAGTGCTAGTTCCGGAGGGTGGGGCTATGGCTACACCTTC. It codes for CSASSGGWGYGYTF.

The rearrangement joins TRBV7-2 to TRBJ2-1, with 10 bases aligning to TRBD2. This CDR3 region has 16 residues. Germline V lookup: CDR1 SGHTA, CDR2 FQGNSA. The J segment lost 4 bases and the V segment lost 1 base, leaving 4 bases of the junction unmatched. CDR3 loop: CASSLVSSGGYNEQFF. For the CDR3, the DNA is TGTGCCAGCAGCTTAGTGTCTAGCGGGGGATACAATGAGCAGTTCTTC.

The chain couples TRBV11-3 to TRBJ1-1; 9 nucleotides line up with TRBD1. CDR1 SGHNT and CDR2 YENEEA come from the germline V gene. Germline trimming cut 5 bases from V and 4 bases from J; bases unmatched to any gene: 8. This CDR3 is 15 amino acids long. CDR3 sequence: CASSVSGTGPTEAFF. As DNA, the CDR3 is TGTGCCAGCAGCGTCTCCGGGACAGGGCCCACTGAAGCTTTCTTT. The full variable domain, completed using reference TRBV11-3 and TRBJ1-1, is EAGVVQSPRYKIIEKKQPVAFWCNPISGHNTLYWYLQNLGQGPELLIRYENEEAVDDSQLPKDRFSAERLKGVDSTLKIQPAELGDSAVYLCASSVSGTGPTEAFFGQGTRLTVV.

The chain has TRBV18 and TRBJ1-1; D not resolved. V shed 2 bases and J shed 5 bases, with 12 bases lying between them. The CDR3 has 14 amino acids. CDR1 and CDR2 (germline): KGHSH, LQKENI. The CDR3 here is CASSPSREGTEAFF. CDR3 bases: TGTGCCAGCTCACCATCCCGGGAGGGTACTGAAGCTTTCTTT.

The chain couples TRBV7-2 to TRBJ1-5, with unresolved D. In germline, CDR1 is SGHTA, CDR2 FQGNSA. The CDR3 is 13 residues long. V was pared by 4 bases and J by 5 bases, with 9 bases between. The CDR3 DNA follows: TGTGCCAGCAGCTCACAGCCCGATCAGCCCCAGCATTTT. Its protein is CASSSQPDQPQHF.